These T cell receptor beta chains were read from a single sample in a study of CD8+CD57+ T cells in acquired aplastic anemia. TCRdb recomputed calls from the reads with MiXCR, one row per CDR3 protein. This sample has 62,000 or so distinct CDR3 sequences, with around half found just once. Material: sorted CD4+, CD8+, or CD8+CD57+ T cells (not recorded which) from PBMCs. Receptors were obtained from a human donor in good health, serving as a control. Each CDR3 is given with its conserved first and last residue. The D gene is left open where the match is weak. Expanded clones get a size class; other rows say once, few or many, or leave the size out.

D | J | size | V | length | DNA | CDR3
NA | TRBJ1-2 | NA | TRBV7-2 | 11 | TGTGCCGTGCGAGCCGGCGATGGCTACACCTTC | CAVRAGDGYTF
NA | TRBJ1-1 | many | TRBV5-1 | 12 | TGCGCCAGCAGCTTGGGAGCCACTGAAGCTTTCTTT | CASSLGATEAFF
NA | TRBJ1-5 | NA | TRBV2 | 13 | TGTGCCAGCAGTGGCACAGGGTTACAGCCCCAGCATTTT | CASSGTGLQPQHF
TRBD1 | TRBJ1-2 | NA | TRBV2 | 15 | TGTGCCAGCAGCGGGGGCAGGGGGCCTGACTATGGCTACACCTTC | CASSGGRGPDYGYTF
NA | TRBJ2-7 | NA | TRBV7-9 | 12 | TGTGCCAGCAGCCCCTCTTCGGCCGAGCAGTACTTC | CASSPSSAEQYF
NA | TRBJ2-7 | NA | TRBV10-3 | 12 | TGTGCCACGGGACGCGAAGGGAGCGAGCAGTACTTC | CATGREGSEQYF
TRBD2 | TRBJ2-1 | NA | TRBV4-2 | 14 | TGTGCCAGCAGCGGCGGGAGTGGGTACAATGAGCAGTTCTTC | CASSGGSGYNEQFF
NA | TRBJ1-5 | many | TRBV6-6 | 15 | TGTGCCAGCAGTTTCACGACCGACCCTAATCAGCCCCAGCATTTT | CASSFTTDPNQPQHF
NA | TRBJ2-7 | NA | TRBV19 | 13 | TGTGCCAGTAGTAAGGATAACCCCTACGAGCAGTACTTC | CASSKDNPYEQYF
TRBD1 | TRBJ1-6 | once | TRBV20-1 | 15 | TGCAGTGCCAGCAGGGGCGACAGGGATAATTCACCCCTCCACTTT | CSASRGDRDNSPLHF
TRBD1 | TRBJ2-7 | few | TRBV9 | 14 | TGTGCCAGCAGCGGGGGACAGGGCATCTACGAGCAGTACTTC | CASSGGQGIYEQYF
TRBD1 | TRBJ1-3 | NA | TRBV10-3 | 15 | TGTGCCATCAGTGACCAGGGGGCAGGTGGAAACACCATATATTTT | CAISDQGAGGNTIYF
NA | TRBJ2-7 | few | TRBV11-2 | 14 | TGTGCCAGCAGCAGAACGATAACAGAGTACGAGCAGTACTTC | CASSRTITEYEQYF
TRBD2 | TRBJ2-7 | NA | TRBV20-1 | 15 | TGCAGTGCTGACGGGACTAGCGGGGGCGTCTACGAGCAGTACTTC | CSADGTSGGVYEQYF
NA | TRBJ1-4 | many | TRBV9 | 16 | TGTGCCAGCAGCGAGGGAGCTTGGACAGAGAATGAAAAACTGTTTTTT | CASSEGAWTENEKLFF
NA | TRBJ2-7 | NA | TRBV15 | 15 | TGTGCCACCAGCAGAGAAAGGGATGAATCCTACGAGCAGTACTTC | CATSRERDESYEQYF
NA | TRBJ1-5 | NA | TRBV2 | 14 | TGTGCCACCACCACTGCGGGAAGCGATCAGCCCCAGCATTTT | CATTTAGSDQPQHF
NA | TRBJ2-7 | medium-sized | TRBV19 | 14 | TGTGCCAGCCCACGGAATACAGGGACGGCCGAGCAGTACTTC | CASPRNTGTAEQYF
NA | TRBJ2-5 | NA | TRBV7-6 | 18 | TGTGCCAGCAGCTTAGGTAGGGGGGCAGCGGCGTACCAAGAGACCCAGTACTTC | CASSLGRGAAAYQETQYF
NA | TRBJ2-1 | medium-sized | TRBV2 | 15 | TGTGCCAGCAGTGATTTCGGGGGCGTAGGCAATGAGCAGTTCTTC | CASSDFGGVGNEQFF
NA | TRBJ2-7 | NA | TRBV7-9 | 12 | TGTGCCAGCAGCAACAGGTATAGCGAGCAGTACTTC | CASSNRYSEQYF
NA | TRBJ1-5 | NA | TRBV2 | 16 | TGTGCCAGCAGTGAAATTAGGGCATATAGCAATCAGCCCCAGCATTTT | CASSEIRAYSNQPQHF
TRBD2 | TRBJ2-1 | many | TRBV12-3/TRBV12-4 | 15 | TGTGCCAGCAGTCCCGGGACTAGCGGGGGGAATGAGCAGTTCTTC | CASSPGTSGGNEQFF
NA | TRBJ1-2 | NA | TRBV20-1 | 11 | TGCAGTGCTATGCCTAACTATGGCTACACCTTC | CSAMPNYGYTF
NA | TRBJ2-7 | many | TRBV7-9 | 13 | TGTGCCAGCAGCTTATCAATTATAGACGAGCAGTACTTC | CASSLSIIDEQYF
NA | TRBJ2-2 | few | TRBV10-3 | 13 | TGTGCCATCAGTCAGGGGACCACCGGGGAGCTGTTTTTT | CAISQGTTGELFF
NA | TRBJ1-1 | NA | TRBV7-6 | 13 | TGTGCCAGCAGCGGTACAGGGTTCACTGAAGCTTTCTTT | CASSGTGFTEAFF
NA | TRBJ1-1 | many | TRBV15 | 16 | TGTGCCACCAGCAGAACTACCGAGGGGAAATTCACTGAAGCTTTCTTT | CATSRTTEGKFTEAFF
NA | TRBJ1-1 | NA | TRBV7-9 | 15 | TGTGCCAGCAGCTTAGCAACTGGGGTGAACACCGAAGCTTTCTTT | CASSLATGVNTEAFF
NA | TRBJ1-4 | NA | TRBV29-1 | 13 | TGCAGCGTCGAGGTAGCATACAATGAAAAACTGTTTTTT | CSVEVAYNEKLFF
NA | TRBJ1-1 | NA | TRBV7-2 | 13 | TGTGCCAGCAGCCCAGGTTGGGGAACTGAAGCTTTCTTT | CASSPGWGTEAFF
TRBD1 | TRBJ1-3 | NA | TRBV19 | 17 | TGTGCCAGTAGCAGAATATTATCGACAGGGGCCGGAAACACCATATATTTT | CASSRILSTGAGNTIYF
TRBD1 | TRBJ2-2 | NA | TRBV29-1 | 16 | TGCAGCGTGGGACAGGGCGCCAGGTTCGACACCGGGGAGCTGTTTTTT | CSVGQGARFDTGELFF
TRBD2 | TRBJ2-1 | NA | TRBV2 | 15 | TGTGCCAGCAGGACCGGGACTAGCGGGAGAAATGAGCAGTTCTTC | CASRTGTSGRNEQFF
TRBD2 | TRBJ2-5 | few | TRBV7-6 | 13 | TGTGCCAGCGTCGGACTAGCGGGGGGGACCCAGTACTTC | CASVGLAGGTQYF
NA | TRBJ2-7 | NA | TRBV29-1 | 12 | TGCAGCGCCAGGACAGTCTCCTACGAGCAGTACTTC | CSARTVSYEQYF
NA | TRBJ1-1 | medium-sized | TRBV19 | 15 | TGTGCCAGTAGTACGGCCGGGACCGGGCTCACTGAAGCTTTCTTT | CASSTAGTGLTEAFF